The 17 T cell receptor beta chains reported below all come from one sample, sequenced in a study of T cell responses to AZD1222 COVID-19 vaccine. The assay was immunoSEQ multiplex PCR, and TCRdb's table has in-frame clones only and misses some. The table has about 110,000 clones, about 91% seen once. This specimen was peripheral blood, taken on day 0 of AZD1222 vaccination. Receptors originate from an adult in good health.

This chain uses TRBV4-2 with TRBJ1-4; D is uncertain. V was clipped by 1 base and J by 4 bases, with 13 bases between them. The CDR3 has 16 residues. Germline CDR1 is LGHNA and CDR2 is YNFKEQ. The CDR3 sequence is CASSQVLQEGNEKLFF. The DNA for the CDR3 is TGTGCCAGCAGCCAAGTCTTGCAGGAGGGTAATGAAAAACTGTTTTTT.

V usage is TRBV3-1 (or the pseudogene TRBV3-2) and J usage is TRBJ1-2; D not resolved. The CDR3 has 14 amino acids. V was pared by 0 bases and J by 3 bases, with 8 bases between. The germline V gene has CDR1 LGHDT and CDR2 YNNKEL (reference sequence). The CDR3 loop is CASSQDRVDYGYTF. As DNA, the CDR3 is TGTGCCAGCAGCCAAGACAGAGTCGACTATGGCTACACCTTC.

This chain links TRBV2 with TRBJ1-2, with TRBD1 identical over 9 bases. Trimming cost V 5 bases and J 7 bases; bases outside gene matches: 5. Per the germline V gene, CDR1 is SNHLY and CDR2 is FYNNEI. The CDR3 covers 13 residues. CDR3 coding DNA: TGTGCCAGCAGTATACAGGGGGCAGGTGGCTACACCTTC. Its translation: CASSIQGAGGYTF.

CDR3 residues: CASSYSGTGDNEQFF. DNA of the CDR3: TGTGCCAGCAGTTACTCCGGGACTGGAGACAATGAGCAGTTCTTC. This chain joins TRBV7-3 and TRBJ2-1, with D perhaps TRBD2 (6 bases). V gave up 6 bases and J gave up 5 bases, with 17 bases separating them. There are 15 residues in the CDR3. The germline V gene encodes CDR1 SGHTA and CDR2 FQGTGA.

This clone has just a few counts. V is TRBV9 and J is TRBJ2-7; 7 nucleotides align to TRBD1. This CDR3 region has 15 residues. In germline, CDR1 is SGDLS, CDR2 YYNGEE. After removal of 4 bases from V and 2 bases from J, the junction contained 9 bases not matched to a gene. The chain's CDR3 is CASSSRDSKTYEQYF. In DNA form, the CDR3 reads TGTGCCAGCAGCTCTCGGGACAGCAAGACCTACGAGCAGTACTTC. Looking up the rest from reference TRBV9 and TRBJ2-7 gives the full variable domain: DSGVTQTPKHLITATGQRVTLRCSPRSGDLSVYWYQQSLDQGLQFLIQYYNGEERAKGNILERFSAQQFPDLHSELNLSSLELGDSALYFCASSSRDSKTYEQYFGPGTRLTVT.

This clone has a single count. The chain couples TRBV5-5 to TRBJ2-1, with TRBD2 as a possible D gene (5 bases). Deletions cut 4 bases from V and 5 bases from J, with 13 bases between. This CDR3 has 14 residues. The germline gives CDR1 SGHKS, CDR2 YYEKEE (reference sequence). In nucleotides, the CDR3 is TGTGCCAGCAGCGAAACCGGGGTCCACAATGAGCAGTTCTTC. This encodes CASSETGVHNEQFF.

CDR3 bases: TGTGCCAGTTCGGACAGAGTGAACACTGAAGCTTTCTTT. This sequence encodes CASSDRVNTEAFF. The V call is TRBV19, the J call TRBJ1-1; D is possibly TRBD1 (6 bases). V was cut by 8 bases and J by 0 bases, with 10 bases left in between. The CDR3 spans 13 residues. Looked up from germline, CDR1 is LNHDA and CDR2 is SQIVND (reference sequence).

This chain links TRBV18 with TRBJ1-1; D remains unclear. Trimming stripped 3 bases from V and 1 base from J, with 9 bases between. The germline V gene encodes CDR1 KGHSH and CDR2 LQKENI. CDR3 size: 14 residues. In nucleotides, the CDR3 is TGTGCCAGCTCACCTCCCGGGAGGAACACTGAAGCTTTCTTT. Translating gives CASSPPGRNTEAFF. Full variable domain (missing parts from reference TRBV18 and TRBJ1-1): NAGVMQNPRHLVRRRGQEARLRCSPMKGHSHVYWYRQLPEEGLKFMVYLQKENIIDESGMPKERFSAEFPKEGPSILRIQQVVRGDSAAYFCASSPPGRNTEAFFGQGTRLTVV.

The gene calls are TRBV9 and TRBJ1-3, with 8 bases that match TRBD1. V trimming: 2 bases; J trimming: 4 bases; junction bases outside the gene matches: 5. This CDR3 is 15 amino acids long. Germline CDR1 reads SGDLS; CDR2 reads YYNGEE. CDR3 bases: TGTGCCAGCAGCGTGTTTGGGACAGGAGGAAACACCATATATTTT. Residues: CASSVFGTGGNTIYF.

This clone was detected once. The chain joins TRBV10-3 to TRBJ2-7; 9 nucleotides agree with TRBD1. Germline trimming cut 3 bases from V and 4 bases from J; bases unmatched to any gene: 10. CDR1 is ENHRY, CDR2 SYGVKD, per germline. CDR3 length: 16 amino acids. CDR3 sequence (DNA): TGTGCCATCAGTGATCAACAGGGGGCAATTGGATACGAGCAGTACTTC. It translates to CAISDQQGAIGYEQYF.

The chain couples TRBV6-1 to TRBJ2-7, with 8 bases fitting TRBD1. The V and J ends lost 2 bases and 2 bases, in that order; junction bases with no gene match: 5. The CDR3 runs to 15 residues. Germline CDR1 reads MNHNS; CDR2 reads SASEGT. The CDR3 is CASSEPQGVPYEQYF. The DNA of the CDR3 is TGTGCCAGCAGTGAACCACAGGGGGTCCCCTACGAGCAGTACTTC.

The chain carries TRBV5-1 and TRBJ2-3, with D perhaps assigned TRBD1 or TRBD2 (6 bases each). The ends were cut back, 0 bases at V and 6 bases at J, with 14 bases in the middle. Germline lookup yields CDR1 SGHRS and CDR2 YFSETQ. The CDR3 loop spans 15 amino acids. In nucleotides, the CDR3 is TGCGCCAGCAGCTTGGGTGCCATAGGGGGGGATACGCAGTATTTT. This encodes CASSLGAIGGDTQYF.

Regarding this clone: Different DNA sequences within this sample yield the same CDR3. The gene calls are TRBV5-1 and TRBJ1-1, with 8 bases that match TRBD1. The V and J ends lost 2 bases and 4 bases, in that order; junction bases with no gene match: 1. Germline-derived CDR1 and CDR2 are SGHRS and YFSETQ. The CDR3 length is 13 residues. CDR3 amino acids: CASSLDRGTEAFF. The DNA for the CDR3 is TGCGCCAGCAGCTTAGACAGGGGCACTGAAGCTTTCTTT.

V gene TRBV15 combines with J gene TRBJ1-2, with D possibly TRBD1 on 5 matching bases. Between the trimmed V and J ends, which lost 5 bases and 0 bases, there was a span of 13 bases. Per the germline V gene, CDR1 is LNHNV and CDR2 is YYDKDF (reference sequence). This CDR3 spans 15 amino acids. The CDR3 loop is CATSANAGANYGYTF. The CDR3 region has the DNA TGTGCCACCAGCGCTAATGCGGGGGCTAACTATGGCTACACCTTC.

The rearrangement joins TRBV2 to TRBJ2-5; 7 bases align to TRBD1. The V segment lost 6 bases and the J segment 4 bases; nucleotides outside the gene matches: 2. CDR1 SNHLY and CDR2 FYNNEI come from the germline V gene. The CDR3 consists of 12 residues. The chain's CDR3 is CASSNRGETQYF. The DNA of the CDR3 is TGTGCCAGCAGCAACAGGGGAGAGACCCAGTACTTC.

The chain recombines TRBV7-2 with TRBJ2-3, with TRBD2 identical over 9 bases. With 3 bases clipped from V and 2 bases from J, the junction kept 9 bases outside the gene matches. Germline lookup yields CDR1 SGHTA and CDR2 FQGNSA. This CDR3 is built from 17 residues. As DNA, the CDR3 is TGTGCCAGCAGCTTGAGCGGGGGGCCCGGGGCCACAGATACGCAGTATTTT. It encodes CASSLSGGPGATDTQYF.

The CDR3 reads CASSGNQGYGEQFF. The DNA of the CDR3 is TGTGCCAGCAGCGGGAACCAGGGGTACGGTGAGCAGTTCTTC. V gene TRBV11-2 combines with J gene TRBJ2-1, with D tentatively TRBD1 (6 bases). The CDR3 is 14 amino acids. CDR1 is SGHAT and CDR2 is FQNNGV in the germline V gene. V was shortened by 5 bases and J by 9 bases, with 17 bases between the two germline ends.